This T cell receptor (beta chain) was recorded in a study of blood T cell repertoires in COVID-19. Study at large: Both acute and convalescent COVID-19 samples were obtained from the United States, Italy and Spain.

Measured with immunoSEQ multiplex PCR; TCRdb has only the in-frame clones, and not every one. This table has nearly 200,000 clones, around 82% appearing once. The germline gives CDR1 LGHDT, CDR2 YNNKEL (reference sequence). Trimming took off 1 base at V and 7 bases at J, with 13 bases between the two ends. The CDR3 spans 15 residues. The specimen sequenced was PBMCs or T cells enriched from blood (not recorded which). V usage is TRBV3-1 (or the pseudogene TRBV3-2) and J usage is TRBJ1-4; unclear D gene. This TCR derives from a man aged 35 to 55 who had recovered from COVID-19. CDR3 sequence reads: CASSQGQVTREKLFF. For the CDR3, the DNA is TGTGCCAGCAGCCAAGGGCAGGTTACGCGTGAAAAACTGTTTTTT.